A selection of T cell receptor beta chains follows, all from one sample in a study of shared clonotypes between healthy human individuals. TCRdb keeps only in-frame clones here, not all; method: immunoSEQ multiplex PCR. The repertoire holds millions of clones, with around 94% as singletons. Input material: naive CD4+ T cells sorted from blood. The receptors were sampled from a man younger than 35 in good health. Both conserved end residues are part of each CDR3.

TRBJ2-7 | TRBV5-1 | CASSSETSELSEQYF
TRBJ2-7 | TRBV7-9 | CASGAGQLSYEQYF
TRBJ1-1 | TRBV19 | CASSVLARGGMNTEAFF
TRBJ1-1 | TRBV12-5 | CASGPAGTGNTEAFF
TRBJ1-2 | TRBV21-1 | CASSALTGHYGYTF
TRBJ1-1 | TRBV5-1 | CASTSQGNTEAFF
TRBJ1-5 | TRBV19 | CASSLGTGNQPQHF
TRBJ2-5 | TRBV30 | CAWREGQGDQETQYF
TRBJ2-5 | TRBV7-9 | CASSLRGAPGETQYF
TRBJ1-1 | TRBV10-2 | CASSELQNTEAFF
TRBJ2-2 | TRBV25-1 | CASRRRDTGELFF
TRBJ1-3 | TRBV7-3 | CASSFDRGNTIYF
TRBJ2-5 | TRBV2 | CASSPGQKAETQYF
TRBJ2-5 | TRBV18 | CASSPRRGSQETQYF
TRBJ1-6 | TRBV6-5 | CASSYPQTNSPLHF
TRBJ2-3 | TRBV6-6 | CASSYSAGGADTQYF
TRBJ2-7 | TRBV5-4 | CASSSKVGQYEQYF